This TCR beta chain was captured in a study of blood T cell repertoires in COVID-19. TCRdb's table, derived via immunoSEQ multiplex PCR, lists solely in-frame clones and lacks some. The sample consists of 250,000 to 300,000 clones, around 90% of them appearing once. About this clone itself: Relative to the germline gene, one junction end is altered; a read error may explain this.

CDR3 length: 14 residues. Per germline, CDR1 SGHAT and CDR2 FQNNGV. This chain uses TRBV11-2 with TRBJ2-7; possibly TRBD2 for D (7 bases). Sample: PBMCs or T cells enriched from blood (not recorded which). This sequence originates from a woman in her 30s who had recovered from COVID-19. CDR3: CASSRDYRASEQHF. CDR3 sequence (DNA): TGTGCCAGCAGCAGGGACTACAGGGCGAGCGAGCAGCACTTC. Complete variable domain (other parts from reference TRBV11-2 and TRBJ2-7): EAGVAQSPRYKIIEKRQSVAFWCNPISGHATLYWYQQILGQGPKLLIQFQNNGVVDDSQLPKDRFSAERLKGVDSTLKIQPAKLEDSAVYLCASSRDYRASEQHFGPGTRLTVT.